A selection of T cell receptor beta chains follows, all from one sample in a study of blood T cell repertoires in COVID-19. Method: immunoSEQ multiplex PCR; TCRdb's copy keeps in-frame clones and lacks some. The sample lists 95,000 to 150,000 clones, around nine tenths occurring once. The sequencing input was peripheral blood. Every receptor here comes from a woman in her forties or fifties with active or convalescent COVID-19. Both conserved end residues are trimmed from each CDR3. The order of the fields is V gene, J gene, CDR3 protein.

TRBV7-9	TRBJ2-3	ASSLVASGRIDTQY
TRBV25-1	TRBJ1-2	ATSVGAGGYT
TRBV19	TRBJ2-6	ASSIPRLAGTRRANVLT
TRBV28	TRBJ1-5	ASSSAGQPTNQPQH
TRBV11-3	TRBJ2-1	ASSAGLASYNEQF
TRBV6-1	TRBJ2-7	ASSDFTAASTYEQY
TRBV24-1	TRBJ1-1	ATRAGQGGTEAF
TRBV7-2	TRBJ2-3	ASSPAIAGEVSTDTQY
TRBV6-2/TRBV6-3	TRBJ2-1	ASSANPGSYNEQF
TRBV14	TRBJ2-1	ASSIVTSGRGEQF
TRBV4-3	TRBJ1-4	ASSITDNEKLF
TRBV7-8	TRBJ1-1	ASSLNFELEAF
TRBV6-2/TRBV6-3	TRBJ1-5	ASSHSGSNQPQH
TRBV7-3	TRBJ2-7	ASSFATSESYEQY
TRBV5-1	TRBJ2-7	ASRSSLDTYEQY
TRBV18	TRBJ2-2	ASSPPPPNTGELF
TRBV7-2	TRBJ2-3	ASSPVGGLAGVDTQY
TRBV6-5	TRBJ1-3	ASRGAGNTIY
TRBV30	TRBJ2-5	AWSPLGGGGTQY
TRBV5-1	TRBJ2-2	ASSGPGQAYSGELF
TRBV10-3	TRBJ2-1	AISDSRGGNEQF
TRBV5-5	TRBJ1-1	ASSFPLEAF
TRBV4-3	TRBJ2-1	ASSQDPPLAGVSHEQF
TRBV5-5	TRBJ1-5	ASSLVSWREPQH
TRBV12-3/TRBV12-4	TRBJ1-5	ASRAGLQPQH
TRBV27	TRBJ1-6	ASSLGLAINSPLH
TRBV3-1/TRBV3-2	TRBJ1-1	ASSQSTGWTEAF
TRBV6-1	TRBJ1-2	ASSDIHRIYGYT
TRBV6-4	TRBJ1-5	ANFQVRRRNQPQH
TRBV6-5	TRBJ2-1	ARNPSAGGRNEQF
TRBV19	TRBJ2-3	ASSMAAGGARTQY
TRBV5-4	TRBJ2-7	ASSLDRADGSYEQY
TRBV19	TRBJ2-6	ASSIGTRGLT
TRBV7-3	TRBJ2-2	ASSFGEAGELF
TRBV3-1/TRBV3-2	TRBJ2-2	ASSLGGNTGELF
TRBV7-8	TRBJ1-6	ATTKTRDRSNSPLH